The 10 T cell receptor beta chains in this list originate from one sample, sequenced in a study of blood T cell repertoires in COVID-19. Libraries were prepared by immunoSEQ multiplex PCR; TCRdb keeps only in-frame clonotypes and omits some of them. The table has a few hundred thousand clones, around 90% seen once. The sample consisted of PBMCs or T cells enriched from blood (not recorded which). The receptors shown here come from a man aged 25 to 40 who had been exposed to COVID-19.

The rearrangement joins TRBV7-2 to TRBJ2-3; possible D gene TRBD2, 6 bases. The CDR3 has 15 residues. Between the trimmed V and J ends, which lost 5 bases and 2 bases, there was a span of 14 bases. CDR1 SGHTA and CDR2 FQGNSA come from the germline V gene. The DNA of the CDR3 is TGTGCCAGCAGCGCAGGGACTTCCCACACAGATACGCAGTATTTT. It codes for CASSAGTSHTDTQYF. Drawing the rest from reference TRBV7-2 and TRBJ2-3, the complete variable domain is GAGVSQSPSNKVTEKGKDVELRCDPISGHTALYWYRQSLGQGLEFLIYFQGNSAPDKSGLPSDRFSAERTGGSVSTLTIQRTQQEDSAVYLCASSAGTSHTDTQYFGPGTRLTVL.

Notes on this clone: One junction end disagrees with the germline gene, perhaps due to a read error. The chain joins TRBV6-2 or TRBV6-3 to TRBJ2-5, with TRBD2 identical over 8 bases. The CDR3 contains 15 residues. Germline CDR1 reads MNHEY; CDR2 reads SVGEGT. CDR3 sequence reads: CASNYGRGAAETQYF. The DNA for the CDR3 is TGTGCCAGCAATTACGGGCGGGGGGCAGCTGAGACCCAGTACTTC.

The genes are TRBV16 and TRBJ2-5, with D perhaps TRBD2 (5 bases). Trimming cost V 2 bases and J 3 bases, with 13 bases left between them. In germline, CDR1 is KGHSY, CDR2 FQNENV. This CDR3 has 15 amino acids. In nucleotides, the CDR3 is TGTGCCAGCAGCCAAGTCGGGGTGGATGAAGAGACCCAGTACTTC. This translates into CASSQVGVDEETQYF.

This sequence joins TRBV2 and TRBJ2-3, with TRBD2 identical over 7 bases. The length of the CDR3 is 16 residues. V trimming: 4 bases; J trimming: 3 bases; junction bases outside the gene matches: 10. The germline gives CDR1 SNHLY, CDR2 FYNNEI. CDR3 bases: TGTGCCAGCAGTGCGGGACTACCGAGGGAAACAGATACGCAGTATTTT. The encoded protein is CASSAGLPRETDTQYF.

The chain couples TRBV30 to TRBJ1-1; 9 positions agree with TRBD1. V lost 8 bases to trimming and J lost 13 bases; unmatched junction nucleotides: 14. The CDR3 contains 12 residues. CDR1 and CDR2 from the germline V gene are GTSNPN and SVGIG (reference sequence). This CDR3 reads CAQTDRGGADFF. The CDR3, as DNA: TGTGCCCAGACGGACAGGGGAGGCGCGGATTTCTTT.

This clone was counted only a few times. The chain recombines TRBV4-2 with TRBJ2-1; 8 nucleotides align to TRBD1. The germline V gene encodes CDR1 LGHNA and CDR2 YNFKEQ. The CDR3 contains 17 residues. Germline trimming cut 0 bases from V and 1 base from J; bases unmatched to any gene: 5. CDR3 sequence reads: CASSQDEDRASYNEQFF. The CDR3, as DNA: TGTGCCAGCAGCCAAGATGAGGACAGGGCGTCCTACAATGAGCAGTTCTTC.

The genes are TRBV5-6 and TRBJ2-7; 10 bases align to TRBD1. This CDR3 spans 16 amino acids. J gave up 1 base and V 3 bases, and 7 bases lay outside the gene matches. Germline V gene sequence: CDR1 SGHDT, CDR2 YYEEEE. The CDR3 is CASSWGQGLLSYEQYF. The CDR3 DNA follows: TGTGCCAGCAGCTGGGGACAGGGGCTTCTTTCCTACGAGCAGTACTTC.

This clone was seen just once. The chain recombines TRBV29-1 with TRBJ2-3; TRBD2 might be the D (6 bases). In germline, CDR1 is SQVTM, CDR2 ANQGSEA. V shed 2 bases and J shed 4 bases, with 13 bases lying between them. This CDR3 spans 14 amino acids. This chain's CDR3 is CSVENSGVADTQYF. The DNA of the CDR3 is TGCAGCGTTGAAAATAGCGGCGTAGCAGATACGCAGTATTTT.

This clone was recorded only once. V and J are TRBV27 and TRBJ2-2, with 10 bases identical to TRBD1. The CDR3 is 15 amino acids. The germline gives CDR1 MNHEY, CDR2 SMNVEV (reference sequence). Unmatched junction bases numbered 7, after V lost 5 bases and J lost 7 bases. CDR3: CASSPWTGGGGELFF. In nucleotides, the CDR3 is TGTGCCAGCAGTCCCTGGACAGGGGGGGGCGGGGAGCTGTTTTTT.

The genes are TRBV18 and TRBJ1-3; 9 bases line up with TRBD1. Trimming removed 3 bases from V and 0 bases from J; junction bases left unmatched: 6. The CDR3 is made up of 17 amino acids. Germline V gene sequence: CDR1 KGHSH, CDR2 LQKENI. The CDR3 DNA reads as TGTGCCAGCTCACCCCGGACAGGGGCCCTCTCTGGAAACACCATATATTTT. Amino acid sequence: CASSPRTGALSGNTIYF.